The sequence of this T cell receptor beta chain was determined in a study of radiation and T cells in renal cell carcinoma. This CDR3 comprises 15 residues. CDR1 is SGHKS, CDR2 YYEKEE, per germline (reference sequence). The V end was cut by 4 bases, the J end by 5 bases, with 16 bases between. Sequencing used immunoSEQ multiplex PCR; TCRdb keeps in-frame clones, though not all of them. This sample has 130,000 to 150,000 clones; about 88% occur once, and the top ten carry about 11%. For this clone: Its antigen is unidentified.

Findings and caveats of the study: From baseline, blood top tumor clonotypes peaked at 2 weeks post-radiation. Without pretreatment biopsies, baseline tumor clonotype presence was undetermined.

Specified time point: baseline pretreatment blood. The treatment was: 15 Gy SBRT to primary tumor, nephrectomy 4 weeks later. The source was blood, collected from a patient whose treatment included radiotherapy and nephrectomy. This clonotype was sampled from a woman aged 45 to 65 with renal cell carcinoma. The V and J genes are TRBV5-5 and TRBJ1-5; D is ambiguous. CDR3 loop: CASSPDIGSHQPQHF. The CDR3 coding sequence is TGTGCCAGCAGCCCAGATATCGGCAGTCATCAGCCCCAGCATTTT. Combining the CDR3 with reference TRBV5-5 and TRBJ1-5 gives the whole variable domain DAGVTQSPTHLIKTRGQQVTLRCSPISGHKSVSWYQQVLGQGPQFIFQYYEKEERGRGNFPDRFSARQFPNYSSELNVNALLLGDSALYLCASSPDIGSHQPQHFGDGTRLSIL.